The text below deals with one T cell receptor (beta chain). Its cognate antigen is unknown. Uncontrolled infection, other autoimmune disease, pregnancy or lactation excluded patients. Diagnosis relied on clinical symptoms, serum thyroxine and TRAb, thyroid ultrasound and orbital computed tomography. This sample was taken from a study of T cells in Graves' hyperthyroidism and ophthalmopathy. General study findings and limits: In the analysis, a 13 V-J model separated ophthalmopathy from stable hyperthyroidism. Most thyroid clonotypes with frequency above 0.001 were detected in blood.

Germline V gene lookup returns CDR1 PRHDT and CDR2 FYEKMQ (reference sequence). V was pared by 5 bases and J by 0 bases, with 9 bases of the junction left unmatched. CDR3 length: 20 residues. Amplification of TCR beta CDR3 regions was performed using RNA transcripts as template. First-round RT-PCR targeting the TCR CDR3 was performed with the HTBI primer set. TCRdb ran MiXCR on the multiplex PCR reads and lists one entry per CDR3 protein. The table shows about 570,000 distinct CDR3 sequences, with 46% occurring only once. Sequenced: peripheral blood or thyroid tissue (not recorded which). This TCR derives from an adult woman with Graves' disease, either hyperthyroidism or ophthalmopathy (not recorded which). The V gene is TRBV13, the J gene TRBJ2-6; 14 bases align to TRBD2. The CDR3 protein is CASSEGLAGELSSGANVLTF. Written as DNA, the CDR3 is TGTGCCAGCAGCGAGGGACTAGCGGGGGAGCTCTCCTCTGGGGCCAACGTCCTGACTTTC.